The 29 T cell receptor beta chains reported below all come from one sample, sequenced in a study of cytomegalovirus exposure and HLA in healthy donors. PCR was performed using 60 Vbeta and 13 Jbeta primers. Some clones are missing from TCRdb's copy, which holds only in-frame ones; the method was immunoSEQ multiplex PCR. The data hold 33,000 or so clones, with approximately 90% observed a single time. The specimen sequenced was PBMCs. The receptor set was obtained from a woman under 30 in good health and CMV-seronegative.

The rearrangement uses TRBV18 and TRBJ1-4, with D possibly being TRBD1 (6 bases). Germline V gene data show CDR1 as KGHSH and CDR2 as LQKENI. The CDR3 consists of 13 residues. V was cut by 2 bases and J by 7 bases, with 8 bases left in between. CDR3 DNA: TGTGCCAGCTCACCAGGGGGCGGTGAAAAACTGTTTTTT. Translating gives CASSPGGGEKLFF.

The rearrangement links TRBV5-1 to TRBJ2-1; TRBD2 matches 11 bases. Germline values: CDR1 SGHRS, CDR2 YFSETQ. The V gene end was trimmed by 3 bases and the J gene end by 5 bases; junction bases not matched to a gene: 4. CDR3 size: 15 residues. CDR3 bases: TGCGCCAGCAGCTCCGGGACTAGCGGAAACAATGAGCAGTTCTTC. Its translation is CASSSGTSGNNEQFF.

The J gene is TRBJ2-7, the V gene TRBV6-1; TRBD2 matches at 7 bases. V shed 8 bases and J 0 bases; nucleotides not matched to a gene: 10. This CDR3 region has 15 residues. The germline V gene has CDR1 MNHNS and CDR2 SASEGT. The CDR3 DNA follows: TGTGCCAGCGGGGAGGGACTGGGTGACTCCTACGAGCAGTACTTC. Its translation is CASGEGLGDSYEQYF.

This clone was counted a single time. The chain links TRBV27 to TRBJ2-7; TRBD2 agrees at 7 bases. The trim removed 5 bases at V and 3 bases at J, leaving 7 bases unmatched. The CDR3 has 14 amino acids. CDR1 and CDR2 (germline): MNHEY, SMNVEV (reference sequence). The CDR3 here is CASSRREGLYEQYF. CDR3 DNA sequence: TGTGCCAGCAGTCGGAGGGAGGGCCTCTACGAGCAGTACTTC.

This sequence joins TRBV5-1 and TRBJ2-1, with 13 positions matching TRBD2. In germline, CDR1 is SGHRS, CDR2 YFSETQ. V shed 4 bases, J shed 7 bases, and the junction held 5 bases outside the gene matches. The CDR3 is made up of 15 amino acids. CDR3 nucleotide sequence: TGCGCCAGCAGCCCGGGACTAGCGGGACGGAATGAGCAGTTCTTC. Translated: CASSPGLAGRNEQFF. Drawing the rest from reference TRBV5-1 and TRBJ2-1, the complete variable domain is KAGVTQTPRYLIKTRGQQVTLSCSPISGHRSVSWYQQTPGQGLQFLFEYFSETQRNKGNFPGRFSGRQFSNSRSEMNVSTLELGDSALYLCASSPGLAGRNEQFFGPGTRLTVL.

The gene calls are TRBV7-3 and TRBJ2-1, with 9 bases matching TRBD2. Trimming at V came to 5 bases and at J to 4 bases, leaving 3 bases not matched to a gene. Germline CDR1 SGHTA, CDR2 FQGTGA. This CDR3 has 14 residues. Here the CDR3 reads CASSPSGVYNEQFF. CDR3 in DNA: TGTGCCAGCAGCCCTAGCGGGGTTTACAATGAGCAGTTCTTC.

The chain uses TRBV10-3 and TRBJ2-2; the match to TRBD2 covers 8 bases. Germline CDR1 ENHRY, CDR2 SYGVKD. The CDR3 is 19 residues long. J gave up 1 base and V 3 bases, and 13 bases lay outside the gene matches. The CDR3 protein is CAISEGLAGLFRNTGELFF. The DNA of the CDR3 is TGTGCCATCAGTGAAGGGCTAGCGGGCCTATTTAGGAACACCGGGGAGCTGTTTTTT.

The chain has TRBV14 and TRBJ1-5, with 9 bases fitting TRBD1. This CDR3 region has 19 residues. V dropped 0 bases and J dropped 0; count of bases not matched to a gene: 9. Germline V gene sequence: CDR1 SGHDN, CDR2 FVKESK. CDR3 nucleotides: TGTGCCAGCAGCCAAGATTATGACAGGGGGTCCTATAGCAATCAGCCCCAGCATTTT. Encoded protein: CASSQDYDRGSYSNQPQHF.

The rearrangement uses TRBV6-5 and TRBJ1-1; TRBD1 might be the D (5 bases). Deletions cut 4 bases from V and 1 base from J, with 16 bases between. Germline lookup yields CDR1 MNHEY and CDR2 SVGAGI. The CDR3 is made up of 16 amino acids. In nucleotides, the CDR3 is TGTGCCAGCAGTTTCGAATCAAGACAGAGGAACACTGAAGCTTTCTTT. Residues: CASSFESRQRNTEAFF.

This chain connects TRBV6-5 to TRBJ2-7, with TRBD2 as a possible D gene (6 bases). The CDR3 is 14 amino acids. V was pared by 9 bases and J by 5 bases, with 20 bases between. Germline CDR1 MNHEY, CDR2 SVGAGI. CDR3 nucleotide sequence: TGTGCCAGGAGTCCTACGGGAGTCGGCCACGAGCAGTACTTC. Amino acids: CARSPTGVGHEQYF.

The chain uses TRBV11-2 and TRBJ2-1, with D possibly being TRBD1 (6 bases). Deletions cut 5 bases from V and 0 bases from J, with 11 bases between. The CDR3 is 15 residues long. Germline lookup yields CDR1 SGHAT and CDR2 FQNNGV. The CDR3 region is CASSPRTVSYNEQFF. The CDR3 coding sequence is TGTGCCAGCAGCCCTCGGACAGTCTCCTACAATGAGCAGTTCTTC.

V and J are TRBV4-1 and TRBJ1-1; 8 bases are a match to TRBD1. CDR1 MGHRA and CDR2 YSYEKL come from the germline V gene. J lost 1 base, V lost 5 bases, and 6 bases had no gene match. The CDR3 runs to 15 residues. The CDR3: CASSSSGTGNTEAFF. As DNA, the CDR3 is TGCGCCAGCAGCTCATCCGGGACAGGGAACACTGAAGCTTTCTTT.

V is TRBV7-3 and J is TRBJ2-1; 10 bases match TRBD2. This CDR3 region has 16 residues. Germline values: CDR1 SGHTA, CDR2 FQGTGA. V lost 2 bases to trimming and J lost 6 bases; unmatched junction nucleotides: 7. The CDR3 is CASSLPTSGASNEQFF. The CDR3 bases are TGTGCCAGCAGCTTACCCACTAGCGGGGCCTCCAATGAGCAGTTCTTC. The full variable domain, with the rest looked up from reference TRBV7-3 and TRBJ2-1, is GAGVSQTPSNKVTEKGKYVELRCDPISGHTALYWYRQSLGQGPEFLIYFQGTGAADDSGLPNDRFFAVRPEGSVSTLKIQRTERGDSAVYLCASSLPTSGASNEQFFGPGTRLTVL.

J is TRBJ2-7 and V is TRBV6-1; TRBD1 matches 7 bases. With V trimmed by 7 bases and J by 6 bases, 6 bases remained unmatched. The CDR3 sequence is 12 residues long. Germline CDR1 and CDR2: MNHNS and SASEGT. CDR3 nucleotides: TGTGCCAGCACCCAGACAGGGCCCGAGCAGTACTTC. Translation: CASTQTGPEQYF.

The rearrangement links TRBV7-2 to TRBJ2-7; the match to TRBD1 covers 8 bases. CDR1 and CDR2 from the germline V gene are SGHTA and FQGNSA. V gave up 5 bases and J gave up 3 bases; unmatched junction bases: 9. CDR3 length: 15 amino acids. The CDR3 coding sequence is TGTGCCAGCAGCGGCAGGGGGCCCGAGGGCTACGAGCAGTACTTC. It specifies CASSGRGPEGYEQYF.

The rearrangement uses TRBV5-1 and TRBJ2-1; D is possibly TRBD1 (6 bases). This CDR3 has 15 residues. V shed 4 bases and J shed 2 bases, with 13 bases lying between them. Germline-derived CDR1 and CDR2 are SGHRS and YFSETQ. CDR3 in amino acids: CASSPAAGAYNEQFF. The CDR3, as DNA: TGCGCCAGCAGCCCGGCAGCAGGGGCCTACAATGAGCAGTTCTTC.

This clone was observed a single time. The rearrangement uses TRBV9 and TRBJ1-2; D ambiguous. The CDR3 runs 15 residues. The V and J ends lost 2 bases and 5 bases respectively, with 16 bases between them. The germline gives CDR1 SGDLS, CDR2 YYNGEE. The CDR3 DNA sequence: TGTGCCAGCAGCGTGGGGTGGAGGACGGAGTATGGCTACACCTTC. Its protein product is CASSVGWRTEYGYTF.

This chain joins TRBV21-1 and TRBJ1-6. TRBV21-1 counts as a pseudogene. CDR3 length: 14 residues. DNA of the CDR3: TGTGCCAGCAGTAAACTCACTCAAAATTCACCCCTCCACTTT. Its protein is CASSKLTQNSPLHF.

This chain joins TRBV9 and TRBJ1-5; possible D gene TRBD1, 5 bases. Germline V gives CDR1 SGDLS, CDR2 YYNGEE. The V end lost 0 bases, the J end lost 3 bases, and 10 bases lay between the germline ends. This CDR3 contains 15 residues. CDR3 DNA: TGTGCCAGCAGCGTAGGGGAAGGGGTCAATCAGCCCCAGCATTTT. The encoded protein is CASSVGEGVNQPQHF. Full variable domain (missing parts from reference TRBV9 and TRBJ1-5): DSGVTQTPKHLITATGQRVTLRCSPRSGDLSVYWYQQSLDQGLQFLIQYYNGEERAKGNILERFSAQQFPDLHSELNLSSLELGDSALYFCASSVGEGVNQPQHFGDGTRLSIL.

V is TRBV11-3 and J is TRBJ2-2; D ambiguous. Trimming pared 5 bases from V and 3 bases from J, leaving 4 bases between. The length of the CDR3 is 12 residues. Per the germline V gene, CDR1 is SGHNT and CDR2 is YENEEA. The CDR3, as DNA: TGTGCCAGCAGCCCATACACCGGGGAGCTGTTTTTT. As protein: CASSPYTGELFF.

The DNA of the CDR3 is TGTGCCAGCAGTCCTCCGGGACAGGGGGGGGACTATGGCTACACCTTC. Its translation: CASSPPGQGGDYGYTF. The chain couples TRBV28 to TRBJ1-2; 11 nucleotides agree with TRBD1. V gave up 5 bases and J gave up 3 bases; unmatched junction bases: 8. The germline V gene encodes CDR1 MDHEN and CDR2 SYDVKM. CDR3 size: 16 residues.

The chain recombines TRBV23-1 with TRBJ2-1; 9 bases line up with TRBD1. TRBV23-1 qualifies as an ORF whose function is uncertain. V shed 3 bases, J shed 8 bases, and the junction held 17 bases outside the gene matches. The CDR3 loop spans 18 amino acids. The CDR3 loop is CASSHRMTGTGMTDEQFF. CDR3 nucleotides: TGCGCCAGCAGTCACCGCATGACCGGGACAGGGATGACGGATGAGCAGTTCTTC.

The chain couples TRBV7-9 to TRBJ2-7, with 13 positions matching TRBD2. CDR3 length: 17 amino acids. The germline CDR1 and CDR2 sequences are SEHNR and FQNEAQ (reference sequence). Trimming cost V 3 bases and J 5 bases; bases outside gene matches: 10. The CDR3 loop reads CASSFPGLAGVRDEQYF. The CDR3 DNA is TGTGCCAGCAGCTTCCCAGGACTAGCGGGAGTGAGGGACGAGCAGTACTTC.

The chain uses TRBV10-2 and TRBJ2-7, with D tentatively TRBD1 or TRBD2 (6 bases each). CDR1 WSHSY and CDR2 SAAADI come from the germline V gene. V was clipped by 6 bases and J by 3 bases, with 12 bases between them. The CDR3 is made up of 13 amino acids. The CDR3 nucleotides read TGCGCCAGCAGCGAGGGGGGCGGCTACGAGCAGTACTTC. Translation: CASSEGGGYEQYF.

This clone was recorded once. The CDR3 DNA reads TGTGCCAGCAGCTTAGCCCCTCCAGATGGCTACACCTTC. Translation: CASSLAPPDGYTF. The V call is TRBV7-2, the J call TRBJ1-2; D not certain. The V and J ends lost 0 bases and 6 bases respectively, with 8 bases between them. Germline loops: CDR1 SGHTA, CDR2 FQGNSA. This CDR3 contains 13 residues.

The chain joins TRBV28 to TRBJ1-4; D might be TRBD1 (6 bases). The CDR3 runs to 13 residues. Trimming shortened V by 3 bases and J by 6 bases, and 8 bases separated the two germline ends. Germline V gene lookup returns CDR1 MDHEN and CDR2 SYDVKM. In DNA form, the CDR3 reads TGTGCCAGCAGTTTTTACAGGGATGAAAAACTGTTTTTT. Amino acid sequence: CASSFYRDEKLFF.

The chain combines TRBV18 with TRBJ1-2; TRBD1 matches 7 bases. The CDR3 contains 15 residues. V dropped 3 bases and J dropped 3; count of bases not matched to a gene: 7. The germline V gene encodes CDR1 KGHSH and CDR2 LQKENI. CDR3 residues: CASSPGQGEYYGYTF. CDR3 coding DNA: TGTGCCAGCTCACCGGGGCAGGGGGAGTACTATGGCTACACCTTC. Full variable domain (missing parts from reference TRBV18 and TRBJ1-2): NAGVMQNPRHLVRRRGQEARLRCSPMKGHSHVYWYRQLPEEGLKFMVYLQKENIIDESGMPKERFSAEFPKEGPSILRIQQVVRGDSAAYFCASSPGQGEYYGYTFGSGTRLTVV.

The chain employs TRBV19 and TRBJ2-3; D gene uncertain. This CDR3 is 14 amino acids long. V was pared by 1 base and J by 6 bases, with 11 bases between. Per the germline V gene, CDR1 is LNHDA and CDR2 is SQIVND (reference sequence). This chain's CDR3 is CASSIVGGSDTQYF. The CDR3 nucleotides read TGTGCCAGTAGTATAGTTGGCGGCTCGGATACGCAGTATTTT.

This clone was counted a few times. This chain connects TRBV6-5 to TRBJ1-1, with 7 bases fitting TRBD1. The germline V gene has CDR1 MNHEY and CDR2 SVGAGI. The V segment lost 6 bases and the J segment 1 base; nucleotides outside the gene matches: 8. The CDR3 consists of 15 residues. Here the CDR3 reads CASSQWAGGNTEAFF. The DNA of the CDR3 is TGTGCCAGCAGCCAATGGGCAGGGGGGAACACTGAAGCTTTCTTT.